A single sample gave rise to the 20 T cell receptor beta chains below, sequenced in a study of blood T cell repertoires in COVID-19. Method: immunoSEQ multiplex PCR; TCRdb's copy keeps in-frame clones and lacks some. Of 280,000 or so clones in the sample, over 75% were seen once. Specimen: peripheral blood. These TCRs come from a human donor in a cohort sampled during active COVID-19.

This sequence joins TRBV6-5 and TRBJ2-7; TRBD1 matches 8 bases. J gave up 3 bases and V 10 bases, and 5 bases lay outside the gene matches. Germline V gene data show CDR1 as MNHEY and CDR2 as SVGAGI. This CDR3 region has 12 residues. As DNA, the CDR3 is TGTGCCAACGGACAGGGAAGCTACGAGCAGTACTTC. As protein: CANGQGSYEQYF.

V gene TRBV7-2 combines with J gene TRBJ1-1, with D possibly TRBD1 on 5 matching bases. The V end was cut by 6 bases, the J end by 6 bases, with 17 bases between. Germline V CDR1 and CDR2: SGHTA, FQGNSA. The CDR3 consists of 14 residues. The CDR3 spells CASRHPRAGAEAFF. The CDR3 DNA reads as TGTGCCAGCAGACACCCCAGGGCAGGAGCTGAAGCTTTCTTT.

This clone was counted between two and nine times. The V gene is TRBV6-5, the J gene TRBJ2-2, with 8 bases matching TRBD2. V shed 6 bases, J shed 6 bases, and the junction held 6 bases outside the gene matches. There are 14 residues in the CDR3. Per germline, CDR1 MNHEY and CDR2 SVGAGI. CDR3: CASRSGSGSGELFF. The CDR3 nucleotides read TGTGCCAGCAGAAGCGGGAGCGGGTCCGGGGAGCTGTTTTTT.

This clone has more than one count but fewer than ten. The chain joins TRBV28 to TRBJ1-5; D gene unclear. With 8 bases removed from V and 4 bases from J, the gap between germline ends came to 9 bases. This CDR3 contains 12 residues. Germline CDR1 and CDR2: MDHEN and SYDVKM. The chain's CDR3 is CASGVLNQPQHF. The CDR3 coding sequence is TGTGCCAGCGGAGTGCTGAATCAGCCCCAGCATTTT.

The V and J genes are TRBV15 and TRBJ2-3; the match to TRBD2 covers 12 bases. After removal of 9 bases from V and 6 bases from J, the junction contained 4 bases not matched to a gene. The CDR3 has 13 residues. From germline, CDR1 is LNHNV and CDR2 YYDKDF (reference sequence). The CDR3 sequence is CATRTSGTDTQYF. The CDR3 DNA reads TGTGCCACGCGGACTAGCGGGACCGATACGCAGTATTTT.

The chain employs TRBV5-1 and TRBJ2-5, with 11 bases identical to TRBD2. Trimming cost V 0 bases and J 5 bases; bases outside gene matches: 9. This CDR3 contains 17 residues. Germline assignment: CDR1 SGHRS and CDR2 YFSETQ. The CDR3 reads CASSLEALAGAEETQYF. As DNA, the CDR3 is TGCGCCAGCAGCTTGGAGGCACTAGCGGGAGCGGAGGAGACCCAGTACTTC.

The sample holds one count of this clone. The V and J genes are TRBV6-6 and TRBJ1-1; 8 bases agree with TRBD1. The junction had 1 base not matched to a gene; V was cut back by 4 bases and J by 3 bases. The CDR3 has 13 amino acids. Germline-derived CDR1 and CDR2 are MNHNY and SVGAGI (reference sequence). This CDR3 reads CASSFRGHTEAFF. The CDR3 nucleotides read TGTGCCAGCAGTTTCAGGGGGCACACTGAAGCTTTCTTT.

V usage is TRBV7-2 and J usage is TRBJ2-1; D ambiguous. Germline CDR1 is SGHTA and CDR2 is FQGNSA. V lost 4 bases and J 3 bases, leaving 7 bases between the germline ends. The CDR3 totals 13 residues. CDR3 loop: CASSSLGYNEQFF. CDR3 nucleotides: TGTGCCAGCAGCTCCCTAGGCTACAATGAGCAGTTCTTC.

This clone was picked up a small number of times. This chain links TRBV19 with TRBJ2-1; 12 bases match TRBD2. The V segment lost 10 bases and the J segment 9 bases; nucleotides outside the gene matches: 16. The V gene's germline CDR1 is LNHDA and CDR2 SQIVND (reference sequence). This CDR3 spans 16 amino acids. The CDR3 is CATSGGLAGGRGEQFF. As DNA, the CDR3 is TGTGCCACCTCCGGTGGGCTAGCGGGAGGGCGGGGTGAGCAGTTCTTC.

The gene calls are TRBV9 and TRBJ1-5, with D hard to call. V was trimmed by 0 bases and J by 4 bases, leaving 8 bases between them. This CDR3 contains 14 residues. The germline CDR1 and CDR2 sequences are SGDLS and YYNGEE. The CDR3 DNA sequence: TGTGCCAGCAGCGTAGGCCACCAGAATCAGCCCCAGCATTTT. It translates to CASSVGHQNQPQHF.

Here the CDR3 reads CATKNRGRQETQYF. In DNA, the CDR3 is TGTGCCACCAAGAACAGGGGAAGACAAGAGACCCAGTACTTC. The chain links TRBV19 to TRBJ2-5; 7 bases line up with TRBD1. Germline-derived CDR1 and CDR2 are LNHDA and SQIVND (reference sequence). The CDR3 has 14 amino acids. Germline trimming cut 10 bases from V and 2 bases from J; bases unmatched to any gene: 10. Filled out from reference TRBV19 and TRBJ2-5, the complete variable domain reads DGGITQSPKYLFRKEGQNVTLSCEQNLNHDAMYWYRQDPGQGLRLIYYSQIVNDFQKGDIAEGYSVSREKKESFPLTVTSAQKNPTAFYLCATKNRGRQETQYFGPGTRLLVL.

This clone appeared a few times. One end of the junction is discordant with germline, which a read error may explain. The chain carries TRBV18 and TRBJ1-2; D is ambiguous. This CDR3 has 12 residues. Germline V gives CDR1 KGHSH, CDR2 LQKENI. CDR3 bases: TGTGCCAGCTCATCACCTTTCGAGGGCTACACCTTC. This encodes CASSSPFEGYTF. Variable domain in full (rest from reference TRBV18 and TRBJ1-2): NAGVMQNPRHLVRRRGQEARLRCSPMKGHSHVYWYRQLPEEGLKFMVYLQKENIIDESGMPKERFSAEFPKEGPSILRIQQVVRGDSAAYFCASSSPFEGYTFGSGTRLTVV.

The rearrangement joins TRBV15 to TRBJ2-7, with TRBD2 identical over 9 bases. CDR3 length equals 18 residues. Germline values: CDR1 LNHNV, CDR2 YYDKDF (reference sequence). Trimming took 0 bases from V and 2 from J; bases not matched to a gene: 11. DNA for the CDR3: TGTGCCACCAGCAGAGAAAAGGCTAGCGGGGCTTCTCCCTACGAGCAGTACTTC. Amino acid sequence: CATSREKASGASPYEQYF.

V usage is TRBV3-1 (or the pseudogene TRBV3-2) and J usage is TRBJ1-2; 9 bases match TRBD1. CDR3 length: 18 amino acids. Germline-derived CDR1 and CDR2 are LGHDT and YNNKEL (reference sequence). Unmatched junction bases numbered 19, after V lost 4 bases and J lost 7 bases. As DNA, the CDR3 is TGTGCCAGCAGCCCAGTACAGGGGGCGCGGGGTCTCTGGTCTGGCTACACCTTC. It is translated as CASSPVQGARGLWSGYTF.

CDR3 bases: TGTGCCAGCCCCTGGGGAGGCGGGCCCCAGCATTTT. It is translated as CASPWGGGPQHF. The genes are TRBV6-4 and TRBJ1-5, with no clear D. Germline V lookup: CDR1 MRHNA, CDR2 SNTAGT. With 8 bases removed from V and 9 bases from J, the gap between germline ends came to 14 bases. This CDR3 is built from 12 residues.

The chain combines TRBV20-1 with TRBJ2-3, with 10 bases fitting TRBD2. The CDR3 sequence is 15 residues long. Germline V gene lookup returns CDR1 DFQATT and CDR2 SNEGSKA (reference sequence). V was clipped by 3 bases and J by 5 bases; unmatched bases: 8. The CDR3 region is CSASFLAGVKDTQYF. CDR3 DNA: TGCAGTGCTAGTTTTCTAGCGGGAGTTAAAGATACGCAGTATTTT.

The V and J genes are TRBV25-1 and TRBJ2-5; D is possibly TRBD2 (6 bases). Trimming cost V 1 base and J 0 bases, with 12 bases left between them. In germline, CDR1 is MGHDK, CDR2 SYGVNS. This CDR3 comprises 16 residues. The CDR3 nucleotides read TGTGCCAGCAGTGAATGGACTACCTCGTACCAAGAGACCCAGTACTTC. It is translated as CASSEWTTSYQETQYF.

The chain links TRBV6-6 to TRBJ1-2, with 9 bases identical to TRBD1. V trimming: 8 bases; J trimming: 8 bases; junction bases outside the gene matches: 3. The CDR3 totals 11 residues. Per germline, CDR1 MNHNY and CDR2 SVGAGI (reference sequence). The CDR3 DNA reads TGTGCCAGCGGACAGGGGTACGGCTACACCTTC. It yields the protein CASGQGYGYTF.

The chain links TRBV7-9 to TRBJ2-2; TRBD2 agrees at 15 bases. V dropped 2 bases and J dropped 4; count of bases not matched to a gene: 2. The germline V gene has CDR1 SEHNR and CDR2 FQNEAQ (reference sequence). This CDR3 has 17 amino acids. CDR3 residues: CASSLKGLAGGTGELFF. The CDR3 DNA follows: TGTGCCAGCAGCTTAAAGGGACTAGCGGGAGGCACCGGGGAGCTGTTTTTT.

The chain couples TRBV10-3 to TRBJ2-5; tentatively, D is TRBD2 (6 bases). Germline assignment: CDR1 ENHRY and CDR2 SYGVKD. Trimming cost V 5 bases and J 5 bases, with 15 bases left between them. This CDR3 is 14 amino acids long. This CDR3 is CAISPLGTGETQYF. For the CDR3, the DNA is TGTGCCATCAGTCCCTTGGGGACTGGGGAGACCCAGTACTTC.